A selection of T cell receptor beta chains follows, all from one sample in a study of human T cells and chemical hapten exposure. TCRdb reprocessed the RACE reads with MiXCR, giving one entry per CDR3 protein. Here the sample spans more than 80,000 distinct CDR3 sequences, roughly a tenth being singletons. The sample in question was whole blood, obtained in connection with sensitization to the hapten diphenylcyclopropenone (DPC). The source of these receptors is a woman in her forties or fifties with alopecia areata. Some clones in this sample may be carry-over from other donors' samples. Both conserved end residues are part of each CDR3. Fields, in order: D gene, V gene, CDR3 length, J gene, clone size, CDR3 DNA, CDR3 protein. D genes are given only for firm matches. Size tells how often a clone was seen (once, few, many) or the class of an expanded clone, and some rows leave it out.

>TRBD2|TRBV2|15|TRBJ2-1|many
TGTGCCAGCAGTGGTAGCGGGAGGGCCGGCAATGAGCAGTTCTTC
CASSGSGRAGNEQFF
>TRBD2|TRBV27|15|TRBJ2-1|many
TGTGCCAGCAGTTTATCACGCACTAGCGGACAGGAGCAGTTCTTC
CASSLSRTSGQEQFF
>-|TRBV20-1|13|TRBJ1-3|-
TGCAGTGCTAGTAGGGACTCTGGAAACACCATATATTTT
CSASRDSGNTIYF
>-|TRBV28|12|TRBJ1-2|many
TGTGCCAGCAGTGGGGGAATCAGTGGCTACACCTTC
CASSGGISGYTF
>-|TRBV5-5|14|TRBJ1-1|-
TGTGCCAGCAGCTTGGGACCCCAGGCCACTGAAGCTTTCTTT
CASSLGPQATEAFF
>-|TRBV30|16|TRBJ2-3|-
TGTGCCTGGAGTACCGTAACAGGGTTTGGCACAGATACGCAGTATTTT
CAWSTVTGFGTDTQYF
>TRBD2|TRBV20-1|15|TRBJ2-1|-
TGCAGTGCCCTAGCGGGAGTCCCTCTTTACAATGAGCAGTTCTTC
CSALAGVPLYNEQFF
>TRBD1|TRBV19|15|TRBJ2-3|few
TGTGCCAGTAGGGAAACAGGGGGCGAAGAGGATACGCAGTATTTT
CASRETGGEEDTQYF
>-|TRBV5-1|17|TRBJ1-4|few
TGCGCCAGCAGCTTGGACAGGGCCGGCGCAACTAATGAAAAACTGTTTTTT
CASSLDRAGATNEKLFF
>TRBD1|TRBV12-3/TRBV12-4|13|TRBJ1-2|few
TGTGCCAGCAGTTTCAGGACAGGGGGAGGCTACACCTTC
CASSFRTGGGYTF
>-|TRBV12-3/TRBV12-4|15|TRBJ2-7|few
TGTGCCAGCAGTTCCGGGACGTTAAGCTCCTACGAGCAGTACTTC
CASSSGTLSSYEQYF
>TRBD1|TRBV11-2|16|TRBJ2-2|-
TGTGCCAGCAGCGCTTATCCGGGACAGCACACCGGGGAGCTGTTTTTT
CASSAYPGQHTGELFF
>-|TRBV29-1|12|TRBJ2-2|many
TGCAGTGCCGGGGCGGCCACCGGGGAGCTGTTTTTT
CSAGAATGELFF
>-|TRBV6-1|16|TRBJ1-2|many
TGTGCCAGCAGTGAGGGGTCTTGGACAGCTCGCCCTGGCTACACCTTC
CASSEGSWTARPGYTF
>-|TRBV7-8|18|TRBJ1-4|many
TGTGCCAGCAGCTTACGGGCAGGGGCGACGCCAACTAATGAAAAACTGTTTTTT
CASSLRAGATPTNEKLFF
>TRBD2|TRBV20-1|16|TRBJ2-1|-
TGCAGTGCTAGAGATTTTAGGACTAGCCCCTCCAATGAGCAGTTCTTC
CSARDFRTSPSNEQFF
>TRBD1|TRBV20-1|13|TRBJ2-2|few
TGCAGTGCTGGGACAGGTTACACCGGGGAGCTGTTTTTT
CSAGTGYTGELFF